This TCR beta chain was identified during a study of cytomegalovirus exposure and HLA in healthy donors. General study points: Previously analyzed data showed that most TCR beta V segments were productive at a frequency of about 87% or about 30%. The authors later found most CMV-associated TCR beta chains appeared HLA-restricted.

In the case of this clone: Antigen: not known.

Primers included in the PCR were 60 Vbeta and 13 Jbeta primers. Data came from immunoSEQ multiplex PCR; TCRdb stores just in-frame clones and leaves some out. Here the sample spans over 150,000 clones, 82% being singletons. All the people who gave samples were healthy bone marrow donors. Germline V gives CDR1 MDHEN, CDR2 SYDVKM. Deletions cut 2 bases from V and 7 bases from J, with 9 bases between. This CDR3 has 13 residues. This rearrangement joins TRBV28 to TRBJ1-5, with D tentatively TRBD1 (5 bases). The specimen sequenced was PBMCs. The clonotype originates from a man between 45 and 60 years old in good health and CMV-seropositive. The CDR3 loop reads CASSLAGYQPQHF. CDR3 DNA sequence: TGTGCCAGCAGTTTAGCAGGGTACCAGCCCCAGCATTTT.